The 23 T cell receptor beta chains below come from one sample, sequenced in a study of blood T cell repertoires in COVID-19. Assay: immunoSEQ multiplex PCR; the TCRdb copy retains only in-frame clones and omits some. The data hold 170,000 or so clones, with roughly 80% observed a single time. Material: peripheral blood. All receptors come from a woman aged 70 to 79 with COVID-19, enrolled during active disease.

The chain combines TRBV24-1 with TRBJ2-1, with TRBD2 identical over 7 bases. Germline V gene lookup returns CDR1 KGHDR and CDR2 SFDVKD. V gave up 6 bases and J gave up 7 bases; unmatched junction bases: 8. The CDR3 loop spans 14 amino acids. The CDR3 DNA reads TGTGCCACCAGTTCCCCCCGCGGGAGAAATGAGCAGTTCTTC. Protein product: CATSSPRGRNEQFF.

The chain couples TRBV2 to TRBJ1-5, with D possibly TRBD1 on 5 matching bases. This CDR3 has 14 residues. The ends were cut back, 6 bases at V and 6 bases at J, with 15 bases in the middle. Germline V CDR1 and CDR2: SNHLY, FYNNEI. CDR3 nucleotide sequence: TGTGCCAGCAGACCGCAGGGAGGATCTCAGCCCCAGCATTTT. This codes for CASRPQGGSQPQHF.

The chain links TRBV28 to TRBJ1-3, with D maybe TRBD1 (5 bases). Germline V gene lookup returns CDR1 MDHEN and CDR2 SYDVKM. V shed 9 bases and J shed 1 base, with 10 bases lying between them. The CDR3 runs 13 residues. CDR3 loop: CASYRGSGNTIYF. The CDR3 DNA follows: TGTGCCAGTTACCGGGGGTCTGGAAACACCATATATTTT.

The chain is built from TRBV27 and TRBJ1-3; 10 nucleotides match TRBD1. This CDR3 region has 13 residues. Germline CDR1 MNHEY, CDR2 SMNVEV (reference sequence). V gave up 5 bases and J gave up 8 bases; unmatched junction bases: 3. The CDR3 region is CASSLDRGDTIYF. The DNA of the CDR3 is TGTGCCAGCAGTCTGGACAGGGGGGACACCATATATTTT.

V is TRBV29-1 and J is TRBJ2-7; TRBD2 aligns across 12 bases. The V segment lost 7 bases and the J segment 3 bases; nucleotides outside the gene matches: 10. Germline CDR1 is SQVTM and CDR2 is ANQGSEA. The CDR3 contains 15 residues. The CDR3 reads CSGWLLAGGSYEQYF. CDR3 bases: TGCAGCGGGTGGCTACTAGCGGGAGGAAGCTACGAGCAGTACTTC.

V gene TRBV2 combines with J gene TRBJ2-7; no clear D gene. The CDR3 has 12 amino acids. Germline values: CDR1 SNHLY, CDR2 FYNNEI. The V end lost 5 bases, the J end lost 2 bases, and 7 bases lay between the germline ends. The CDR3 is CASSFEPYEQYF. As DNA, the CDR3 is TGTGCCAGCAGTTTCGAGCCCTACGAGCAGTACTTC.

The CDR3 sequence is CASSGGSSYGYTF. CDR3 sequence (DNA): TGTGCCAGCAGCGGGGGTTCGAGCTATGGCTACACCTTC. The chain links TRBV28 to TRBJ1-2; D is possibly TRBD1 (5 bases). CDR3 length: 13 amino acids. Germline lookup yields CDR1 MDHEN and CDR2 SYDVKM. Trimming cost V 6 bases and J 4 bases, with 12 bases left between them.

The rearrangement uses TRBV3-1 (or the pseudogene TRBV3-2) and TRBJ1-6; 9 bases match TRBD1. CDR1 is LGHDT and CDR2 is YNNKEL in the germline V gene (reference sequence). Trimming at V came to 0 bases and at J to 10 bases, leaving 10 bases not matched to a gene. This CDR3 contains 17 residues. CDR3 residues: CASSQDSGQGRGSPLHF. Here the CDR3 DNA reads TGTGCCAGCAGCCAAGATTCGGGACAGGGTAGAGGATCACCCCTCCACTTT.

The CDR3 nucleotides read TGTGCCAGCAGACCAGGGGACAGGGGTTACAGCTATGGCTACACCTTC. Amino acid sequence: CASRPGDRGYSYGYTF. V gene TRBV25-1 combines with J gene TRBJ1-2, with 10 positions matching TRBD1. The CDR3 is made up of 16 amino acids. CDR1 and CDR2 from the germline V gene are MGHDK and SYGVNS. The V and J ends lost 6 bases and 4 bases, in that order; junction bases with no gene match: 11.

V gene TRBV5-4 combines with J gene TRBJ1-2; 8 positions match TRBD1. Trimming removed 1 base from V and 2 bases from J; junction bases left unmatched: 4. Germline-derived CDR1 and CDR2 are SGHNT and YYREEE (reference sequence). CDR3 length equals 15 residues. CDR3 loop: CASSLITGGNYGYTF. The CDR3, as DNA: TGTGCCAGCAGCTTGATAACAGGGGGGAACTATGGCTACACCTTC. The variable domain in full, with the rest retrieved from reference TRBV5-4 and TRBJ1-2, is ETGVTQSPTHLIKTRGQQVTLRCSSQSGHNTVSWYQQALGQGPQFIFQYYREEENGRGNFPPRFSGLQFPNYSSELNVNALELDDSALYLCASSLITGGNYGYTFGSGTRLTVV.

This clone appeared a few times. The chain uses TRBV30 and TRBJ1-4; 8 bases line up with TRBD1. The J segment lost 10 bases and the V segment lost 3 bases, leaving 13 bases of the junction unmatched. The CDR3 loop spans 15 amino acids. In germline, CDR1 is GTSNPN, CDR2 SVGIG (reference sequence). DNA of the CDR3: TGTGCCTGGAGCCCCTGGGACAGGTCATACCTAAAACTGTTTTTT. The encoded protein is CAWSPWDRSYLKLFF.

V gene TRBV5-8 combines with J gene TRBJ1-5; unclear D gene. This CDR3 is 15 amino acids long. Trimming stripped 7 bases from V and 2 bases from J, with 16 bases between. Per germline, CDR1 SGHTS and CDR2 YDEGEE. The CDR3: CASLRGQFGNQPQHF. CDR3 sequence (DNA): TGTGCCAGCCTGAGAGGCCAGTTCGGCAATCAGCCCCAGCATTTT.

The chain employs TRBV7-2 and TRBJ2-7; tentatively, D is TRBD1 (5 bases). In germline, CDR1 is SGHTA, CDR2 FQGNSA. This CDR3 region has 15 residues. V shed 5 bases and J shed 0 bases, with 14 bases lying between them. CDR3 bases: TGTGCCAGCAGCCCCCGACAGTCCCTCTCCTACGAGCAGTACTTC. Protein sequence: CASSPRQSLSYEQYF.

The chain employs TRBV5-6 and TRBJ2-2; 8 positions agree with TRBD1. CDR1 is SGHDT, CDR2 YYEEEE, per germline. The CDR3 has 19 amino acids. The ends lost 4 bases at V and 3 bases at J; junction bases unmatched: 17. The CDR3 is CASSQLRFGQGAYTGELFF. The CDR3 DNA reads as TGTGCCAGCAGCCAATTACGTTTCGGCCAGGGGGCTTACACCGGGGAGCTGTTTTTT.

The chain carries TRBV6-2 or TRBV6-3 and TRBJ2-4, with 7 bases aligning to TRBD1. Germline trimming cut 2 bases from V and 1 base from J; bases unmatched to any gene: 8. Germline CDR1 and CDR2: MNHEY and SVGEGT. The CDR3 is made up of 17 amino acids. CDR3 sequence (DNA): TGTGCCAGCAGTTACCAGACAGGGAGTGGGGCCAAAAACATTCAGTACTTC. This gives the protein CASSYQTGSGAKNIQYF.

The chain combines TRBV24-1 with TRBJ2-1, with D possibly matching TRBD1 (5 bases). CDR1 and CDR2 from the germline V gene are KGHDR and SFDVKD. CDR3 length: 14 residues. Trimming took off 3 bases at V and 4 bases at J, with 9 bases between the two ends. CDR3 in amino acids: CATSDEDTYNEQFF. The CDR3 DNA is TGTGCCACCAGTGATGAGGACACTTACAATGAGCAGTTCTTC.

V usage is TRBV6-2 or TRBV6-3 and J usage is TRBJ2-4; 7 nucleotides match TRBD1. The trim removed 5 bases at V and 0 bases at J, leaving 4 bases unmatched. Germline V gene lookup returns CDR1 MNHEY and CDR2 SVGEGT. The CDR3 is made up of 15 amino acids. CDR3 DNA sequence: TGTGCCAGCAGTGACGGGACAGTAGCCAAAAACATTCAGTACTTC. Translation gives CASSDGTVAKNIQYF.

The chain has TRBV28 and TRBJ1-1, with TRBD1 identical over 8 bases. CDR1 and CDR2 from the germline V gene are MDHEN and SYDVKM. V lost 4 bases to trimming and J lost 1 base; unmatched junction nucleotides: 11. This CDR3 spans 17 amino acids. CDR3 nucleotide sequence: TGTGCCAGCAGTTCCGAACGGGGCAGGGGGCGGAACACTGAAGCTTTCTTT. It translates to CASSSERGRGRNTEAFF.

The rearrangement joins TRBV28 to TRBJ1-5; D might be TRBD1 (6 bases). The CDR3 has 19 amino acids. Trimming shortened V by 5 bases and J by 4 bases, and 27 bases separated the two germline ends. Germline V gene sequence: CDR1 MDHEN, CDR2 SYDVKM. The CDR3 nucleotides read TGTGCCAGCAGTCCAATGACAGGCCGGGGGGGCACGAAAAATCAGCCCCAGCATTTT. Its translation: CASSPMTGRGGTKNQPQHF. Using reference TRBV28 and TRBJ1-5 for the parts outside the CDR3, the full variable domain is DVKVTQSSRYLVKRTGEKVFLECVQDMDHENMFWYRQDPGLGLRLIYFSYDVKMKEKGDIPEGYSVSREKKERFSLILESASTNQTSMYLCASSPMTGRGGTKNQPQHFGDGTRLSIL.

This rearrangement joins TRBV28 to TRBJ2-2; 8 positions match TRBD1. Looked up from germline, CDR1 is MDHEN and CDR2 is SYDVKM. The ends lost 3 bases at V and 6 bases at J; junction bases unmatched: 9. The CDR3 length is 16 residues. CDR3 residues: CASSFPSGTGAGELFF. For the CDR3, the DNA is TGTGCCAGCAGTTTCCCTTCCGGGACAGGTGCCGGGGAGCTGTTTTTT.

V and J are TRBV15 and TRBJ2-5; tentative D call: TRBD2 (5 bases). Germline V gene data show CDR1 as LNHNV and CDR2 as YYDKDF (reference sequence). Trimming stripped 5 bases from V and 4 bases from J, with 20 bases between. This CDR3 has 16 amino acids. The CDR3 bases are TGTGCCACCAGCCCAGGCGCACCCGGAAGCGGAGAGACCCAGTACTTC. Its translation: CATSPGAPGSGETQYF.

This chain joins TRBV30 and TRBJ1-4; D may be TRBD1 (6 bases). V shed 1 base and J shed 0 bases, with 12 bases lying between them. Germline loops: CDR1 GTSNPN, CDR2 SVGIG (reference sequence). CDR3 length: 16 residues. The CDR3 DNA reads as TGTGCCTGGAGTGAACCAGGGGTTTCAACTAATGAAAAACTGTTTTTT. It yields the protein CAWSEPGVSTNEKLFF. Drawing the rest from reference TRBV30 and TRBJ1-4, the complete variable domain is SQTIHQWPATLVQPVGSPLSLECTVEGTSNPNLYWYRQAAGRGLQLLFYSVGIGQISSEVPQNLSASRPQDRQFILSSKKLLLSDSGFYLCAWSEPGVSTNEKLFFGSGTQLSVL.

J is TRBJ2-1 and V is TRBV6-5; 8 bases line up with TRBD1. The CDR3 extends over 15 amino acids. Germline-derived CDR1 and CDR2 are MNHEY and SVGAGI. The trim removed 1 base at V and 7 bases at J, leaving 6 bases unmatched. DNA of the CDR3: TGTGCCAGCAGTTACTTTAGCAGGGGGCAGAATGAGCAGTTCTTC. This gives the protein CASSYFSRGQNEQFF.